This T cell receptor beta chain was identified during a study of blood T cell repertoires in COVID-19. Sequencing was performed with immunoSEQ multiplex PCR; in TCRdb, only in-frame clones are kept and a portion is missing. Counted here are around 190,000 clones, around 80% occurring once; the ten biggest clones make up roughly a sixth. The junction had 5 bases not matched to a gene; V was cut back by 3 bases and J by 9 bases. CDR1 is GTSNPN, CDR2 SVGIG, per germline (reference sequence). The CDR3 sequence is 13 residues long. The chain links TRBV30 to TRBJ1-5; 10 bases line up with TRBD1. Sequencing was carried out using PBMCs or T cells enriched from blood (not recorded which). The receptor was derived from a woman aged 45 to 65 with acute COVID-19. CDR3 loop: CAWSPTGGRPQHF. CDR3 DNA: TGTGCCTGGAGCCCGACAGGGGGCCGGCCCCAGCATTTT.